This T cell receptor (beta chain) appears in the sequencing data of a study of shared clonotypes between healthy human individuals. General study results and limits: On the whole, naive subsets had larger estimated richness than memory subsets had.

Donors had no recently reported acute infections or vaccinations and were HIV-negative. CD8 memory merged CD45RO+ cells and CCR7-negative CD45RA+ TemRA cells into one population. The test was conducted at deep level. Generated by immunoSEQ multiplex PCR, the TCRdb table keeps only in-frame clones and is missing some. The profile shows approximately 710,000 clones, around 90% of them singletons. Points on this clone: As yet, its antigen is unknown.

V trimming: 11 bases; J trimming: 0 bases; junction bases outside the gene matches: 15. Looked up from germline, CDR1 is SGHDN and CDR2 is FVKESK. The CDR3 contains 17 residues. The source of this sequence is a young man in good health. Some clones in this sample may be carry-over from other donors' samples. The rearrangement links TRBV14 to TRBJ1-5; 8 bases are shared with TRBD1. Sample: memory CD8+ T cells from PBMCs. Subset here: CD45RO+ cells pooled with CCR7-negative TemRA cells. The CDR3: CACPPPGQGDSNQPQHF. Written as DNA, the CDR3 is TGTGCCTGCCCTCCTCCCGGACAGGGCGATAGCAATCAGCCCCAGCATTTT.